Listed here are 9 T cell receptor beta chains from one sample, sequenced in a study of T cell responses to AZD1222 COVID-19 vaccine. Repertoires were generated with immunoSEQ multiplex PCR, while TCRdb's copy carries only in-frame clones and drops some. The sample holds about 150,000 clones, about 93% seen once. The material was peripheral blood, obtained on day 0 of AZD1222 vaccination. The receptors here all came from an adult in good health.

V and J are TRBV7-9 and TRBJ2-2; D perhaps matches TRBD1 (8 bases). The CDR3 contains 17 residues. The germline V and J ends were trimmed by 4 bases and 2 bases, with 17 bases remaining between them. The germline gives CDR1 SEHNR, CDR2 FQNEAQ (reference sequence). The CDR3 DNA is TGTGCCAGCAGCTCGCCCGGACAGGGACTAAACACCGGGGAGCTGTTTTTT. It yields the protein CASSSPGQGLNTGELFF.

V is TRBV3-1 (or the pseudogene TRBV3-2) and J is TRBJ1-2; 7 bases match TRBD1. V lost 3 bases, J lost 4 bases, and 5 bases stayed unmatched. Germline loops: CDR1 LGHDT, CDR2 YNNKEL (reference sequence). The CDR3 runs to 14 residues. The CDR3, as DNA: TGTGCCAGCAGCCATTACGGGACAGCCTATGGCTACACCTTC. It specifies CASSHYGTAYGYTF.

In its sample, this clone was seen once. The rearrangement uses TRBV30 and TRBJ2-3, with D perhaps matching TRBD1 or TRBD2 (6 bases each). Germline V gene lookup returns CDR1 GTSNPN and CDR2 SVGIG (reference sequence). The V gene lost 1 base and the J gene lost 1 base, with 9 bases spanning the gap. The CDR3 totals 14 residues. The DNA of the CDR3 is TGTGCCTGGAGTGGGGGGGCCGGCACAGATACGCAGTATTTT. Protein: CAWSGGAGTDTQYF.

This chain joins TRBV30 and TRBJ1-3; a possible D gene is TRBD1 (5 bases). Trimming stripped 4 bases from V and 4 bases from J, with 11 bases between. CDR1 is GTSNPN and CDR2 is SVGIG in the germline V gene (reference sequence). The CDR3 has 13 residues. The CDR3 is CAWIRDLGNTIYF. The CDR3 coding sequence is TGTGCCTGGATCCGGGACCTCGGAAACACCATATATTTT.

Concerning this clone itself: Because it lacks the conserved phenylalanine or tryptophan at the end, this CDR3 is likely a read error. No DNA is shown, since the ends of the CDR3 on it are uncertain; the CDR3 is the one TCRdb lists. The chain combines TRBV12-5 with TRBJ1-2. The CDR3 has 11 amino acids, counting both end residues. Germline CDR1 is LGHNT and CDR2 is FRNRAP. Here the CDR3 reads CASGSRWVGGI.

This sequence joins TRBV19 and TRBJ2-1; TRBD2 is a possible D gene (6 bases). CDR1 is LNHDA and CDR2 is SQIVND in the germline V gene (reference sequence). Trimming took 4 bases from V and 2 from J, leaving 9 bases between them. This CDR3 is 14 amino acids long. CDR3 amino acids: CASSNGGAYNEQFF. DNA for the CDR3: TGTGCCAGTAGTAACGGAGGGGCCTACAATGAGCAGTTCTTC.

V is TRBV6-1 and J is TRBJ1-2, with a tentative D call TRBD1 (5 bases). V lost 3 bases to trimming and J lost 8 bases, with 13 bases between them. There are 13 residues in the CDR3. The V gene's germline CDR1 is MNHNS and CDR2 SASEGT. The CDR3 sequence: CASSDKTERGYTF. In nucleotides, the CDR3 is TGTGCCAGCAGTGATAAGACAGAGCGGGGCTACACCTTC.

V gene TRBV6-5 combines with J gene TRBJ1-1, with D uncertain. Germline values: CDR1 MNHEY, CDR2 SVGAGI. The germline V and J ends were trimmed by 6 bases and 1 base, with 12 bases remaining between them. This CDR3 is built from 14 residues. CDR3 nucleotides: TGTGCCAGCAGGTTAGGAGGGCGGAACACTGAAGCTTTCTTT. Protein product: CASRLGGRNTEAFF.

The chain has TRBV11-2 and TRBJ1-4; TRBD1 aligns across 7 bases. CDR3 size: 13 residues. V was pared by 5 bases and J by 10 bases, with 7 bases of the junction left unmatched. Germline loops: CDR1 SGHAT, CDR2 FQNNGV. DNA for the CDR3: TGTGCCAGCAGCCCCGCCCAGGGGGGAAAACTGTTTTTT. Translation gives CASSPAQGGKLFF.